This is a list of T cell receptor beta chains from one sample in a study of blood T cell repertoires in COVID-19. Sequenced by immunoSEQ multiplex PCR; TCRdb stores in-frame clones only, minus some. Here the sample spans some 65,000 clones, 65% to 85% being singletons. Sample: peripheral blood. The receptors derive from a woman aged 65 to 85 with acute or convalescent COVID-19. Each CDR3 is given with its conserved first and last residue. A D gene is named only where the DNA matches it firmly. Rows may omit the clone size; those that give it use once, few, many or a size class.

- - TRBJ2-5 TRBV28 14 TGTGCCAGCAGTTTAACCCAAGAGGGAGAGACCCAGTACTTC CASSLTQEGETQYF
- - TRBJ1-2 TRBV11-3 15 TGTGCCAGCAGCCTCCGGGAAAGCGGAGGGGTTGGCTACACCTTC CASSLRESGGVGYTF
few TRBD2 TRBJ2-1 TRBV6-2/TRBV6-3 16 TGTGCCAGCAGTCCCACTAGCGGGGGTCTCAGGGATGAGCAGTTCTTC CASSPTSGGLRDEQFF
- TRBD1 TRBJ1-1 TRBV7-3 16 TGTGCCAGCAGCTTAGGCCCGCAGGGGGTGAACACTGAAGCTTTCTTT CASSLGPQGVNTEAFF
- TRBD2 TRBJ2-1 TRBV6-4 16 TGTGCCAGCAGCGCCGCGGGGGGGTTATCGTACAATGAGCAGTTCTTC CASSAAGGLSYNEQFF
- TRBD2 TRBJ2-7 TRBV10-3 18 TGTGCCATCAGTGAGTCGGGACTAGCGGGGGGGATAGTCTACGAGCAGTACTTC CAISESGLAGGIVYEQYF
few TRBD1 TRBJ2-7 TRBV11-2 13 TGTGCCAGCAGCGCGGACAGGGGATACGAGCAGTACTTC CASSADRGYEQYF
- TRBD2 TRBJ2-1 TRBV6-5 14 TGTGCCAGCAGTTACGATCGGGGGGGCGGTGAGCAGTTCTTC CASSYDRGGGEQFF
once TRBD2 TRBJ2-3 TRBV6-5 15 TGTGCCAGCAGTAGACTAGCGGGGACGGCGGGTACGCAGTATTTT CASSRLAGTAGTQYF
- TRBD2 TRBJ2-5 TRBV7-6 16 TGTGCCAGCAGCTGGACTAGCGGGGGGGAACGAGAGACCCAGTACTTC CASSWTSGGERETQYF
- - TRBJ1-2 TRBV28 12 TGTGCCATGGGGGGGGATGACTATGGCTACACCTTC CAMGGDDYGYTF
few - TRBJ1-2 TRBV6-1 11 TGTGCCAGCAGTGACGACTATGGCTACACCTTC CASSDDYGYTF
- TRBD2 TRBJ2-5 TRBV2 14 TGTGCCAGCAGTGAAGCTAGGCTAGCGGGGACCCAGTACTTC CASSEARLAGTQYF
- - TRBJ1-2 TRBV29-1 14 TGCAGCGCTCGGTCGGGGGGCTCCAACTATGGCTACACCTTC CSARSGGSNYGYTF
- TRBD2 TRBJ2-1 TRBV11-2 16 TGTGCCAGCAGCTCACCTTTGGGGGGGACTCGGAATGAGCAGTTCTTC CASSSPLGGTRNEQFF
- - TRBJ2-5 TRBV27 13 TGTGCCAGCAGCGGACAGGGAGGGGGGACCCAGTACTTC CASSGQGGGTQYF
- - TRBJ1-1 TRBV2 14 TGTGCCAGCAGTGAAATGTCAGGTCGCACTGAAGCTTTCTTT CASSEMSGRTEAFF
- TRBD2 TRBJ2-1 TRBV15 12 TGTGCCACCAGCAGGGGCGGGGGGGCCCAGTTCTTC CATSRGGGAQFF
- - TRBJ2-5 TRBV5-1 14 TGCGCCAGCAGCTTGGTTCCGGGGAAAGAGACCCAGTACTTC CASSLVPGKETQYF
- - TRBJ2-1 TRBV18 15 TGTGCCAGCTCACCACAAGTTCGGGATCGAGATGAGCAGTTCTTC CASSPQVRDRDEQFF
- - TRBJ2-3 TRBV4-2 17 TGTGCCAGCAGCCTTTCCACGAGACTAGTATCCACAGATACGCAGTATTTT CASSLSTRLVSTDTQYF
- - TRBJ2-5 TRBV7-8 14 TGTGCCAGCAGCTCACTAGCTTTCCCAGAGACCCAGTACTTC CASSSLAFPETQYF
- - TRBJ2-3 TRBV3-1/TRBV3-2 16 TGTGCCAGCAGCCCCGAGGTGCGAGGGAGAGAGGATACGCAGTATTTT CASSPEVRGREDTQYF
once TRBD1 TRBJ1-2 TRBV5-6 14 TGTGCCAGCCAAAGACAGGGGGAGAACTATGGCTACACCTTC CASQRQGENYGYTF
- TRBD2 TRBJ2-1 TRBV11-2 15 TGTGCCAGCAGCCCAGGGCGGGGGGGCTACAATGAGCAGTTCTTC CASSPGRGGYNEQFF
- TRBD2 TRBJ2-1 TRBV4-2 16 TGTGCCAGCAGCCAAAGTCTAGCGGCTTTTTACAATGAGCAGTTCTTC CASSQSLAAFYNEQFF
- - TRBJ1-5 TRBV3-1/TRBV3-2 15 TGTGCCAGCAGCCAAGATTGGGCCCCCTCGGATGTCCAGCATTTT CASSQDWAPSDVQHF
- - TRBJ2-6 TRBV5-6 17 TGTGCCAGCAGCCGCCGGACAGAGAACTCTGGGGCCAACGTCCTGACTTTC CASSRRTENSGANVLTF
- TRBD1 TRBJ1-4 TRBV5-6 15 TGTGCCAGCAGCTCCTGGGGGACAGTGATTGAAAAACTGTTTTTT CASSSWGTVIEKLFF